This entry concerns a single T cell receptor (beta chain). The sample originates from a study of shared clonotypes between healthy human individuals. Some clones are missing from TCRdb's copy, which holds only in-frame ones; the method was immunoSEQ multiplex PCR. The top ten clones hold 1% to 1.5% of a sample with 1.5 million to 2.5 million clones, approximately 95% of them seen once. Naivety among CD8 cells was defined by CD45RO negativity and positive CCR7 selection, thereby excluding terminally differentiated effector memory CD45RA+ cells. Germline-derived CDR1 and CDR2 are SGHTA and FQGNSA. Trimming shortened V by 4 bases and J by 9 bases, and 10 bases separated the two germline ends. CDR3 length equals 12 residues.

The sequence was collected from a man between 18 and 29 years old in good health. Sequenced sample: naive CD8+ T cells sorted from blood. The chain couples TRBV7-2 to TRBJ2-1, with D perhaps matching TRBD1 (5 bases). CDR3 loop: CASSSQVLEQFF. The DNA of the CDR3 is TGTGCCAGCAGCTCACAGGTACTTGAGCAGTTCTTC.